These 24 T cell receptor beta chains were sequenced from one sample in a study of cytomegalovirus exposure and HLA in healthy donors. The PCR used 60 Vbeta and 13 Jbeta primers. Data came from immunoSEQ multiplex PCR; TCRdb stores just in-frame clones and leaves some out. The sample consists of under 250,000 clones, 82% of them appearing once. Sequencing input: PBMCs. The receptors stem from a woman aged 40 to 49 in good health and CMV-seronegative.

The sample holds one count of this clone. The CDR3 DNA follows: TGTGCCAGCAGCGTAGATGGACTAGCGGGAGATGAGCAGTTCTTC. Amino acid sequence: CASSVDGLAGDEQFF. The rearrangement joins TRBV2 to TRBJ2-1, with TRBD2 identical over 13 bases. Per the germline V gene, CDR1 is SNHLY and CDR2 is FYNNEI. V shed 6 bases and J 8 bases; nucleotides not matched to a gene: 7. CDR3 size: 15 residues.

The V call is TRBV6-1, the J call TRBJ2-2; the D gene is possibly TRBD1 (5 bases). The CDR3 is made up of 15 amino acids. Germline CDR1 and CDR2: MNHNS and SASEGT. V was pared by 8 bases and J by 0 bases, with 13 bases between. This CDR3 reads CASVWGRPNTGELFF. The CDR3, as DNA: TGTGCCAGCGTTTGGGGCAGACCGAACACCGGGGAGCTGTTTTTT.

The rearrangement uses TRBV28 and TRBJ1-2; no definite D call. V was shortened by 2 bases and J by 8 bases, with 12 bases between the two germline ends. Germline-derived CDR1 and CDR2 are MDHEN and SYDVKM. CDR3 length: 13 residues. DNA for the CDR3: TGTGCCAGCAGTTTACTCGGGTTCCAGGGCTACACCTTC. This translates into CASSLLGFQGYTF.

The genes are TRBV18 and TRBJ2-3; 9 nucleotides line up with TRBD2. The ends lost 0 bases at V and 5 bases at J; junction bases unmatched: 9. Per the germline V gene, CDR1 is KGHSH and CDR2 is LQKENI. The CDR3 contains 17 residues. CDR3 residues: CASSPPERGRALDTQYF. The CDR3 DNA is TGTGCCAGCTCACCACCGGAACGCGGGAGGGCCTTAGATACGCAGTATTTT.

This clone was seen more than once but under ten times. The chain links TRBV25-1 to TRBJ2-2; 9 bases map to TRBD1. Germline loops: CDR1 MGHDK, CDR2 SYGVNS. CDR3 length: 15 residues. The V and J ends lost 6 bases and 4 bases, in that order; junction bases with no gene match: 6. For the CDR3, the DNA is TGTGCCAGCAGGGGGGCGGGACAGGGCACCGGGGAGCTGTTTTTT. Translated: CASRGAGQGTGELFF.

The chain combines TRBV18 with TRBJ2-1, with D hard to call. CDR1 KGHSH and CDR2 LQKENI come from the germline V gene. The CDR3 is 11 amino acids. Trimming removed 8 bases from V and 9 bases from J, with 11 bases in between. The CDR3 nucleotides read TGTGCCAGCAGAGTACTTTCTGAGCAGTTCTTC. Translation gives CASRVLSEQFF.

The chain employs TRBV27 and TRBJ2-7, with 8 bases lining up with TRBD1. The germline V gene encodes CDR1 MNHEY and CDR2 SMNVEV (reference sequence). There are 13 residues in the CDR3. The trim removed 5 bases at V and 2 bases at J, leaving 2 bases unmatched. In DNA, the CDR3 is TGTGCCAGCAGTCCAGGGGGCCCCTACGAGCAGTACTTC. Translated, it gives CASSPGGPYEQYF.

V usage is TRBV5-1 and J usage is TRBJ2-1; 7 bases are shared with TRBD2. Per the germline V gene, CDR1 is SGHRS and CDR2 is YFSETQ. This CDR3 is 16 amino acids long. The ends lost 5 bases at V and 0 bases at J; junction bases unmatched: 8. CDR3 in DNA: TGCGCCAGCAGTTCAAGCGGGGCAAGCTCCTACAATGAGCAGTTCTTC. Translation gives CASSSSGASSYNEQFF.

This chain connects TRBV9 to TRBJ2-5; TRBD2 agrees at 10 bases. Germline CDR1 reads SGDLS; CDR2 reads YYNGEE. The CDR3 is 18 amino acids. V gave up 0 bases and J gave up 2 bases; unmatched junction bases: 10. CDR3 sequence reads: CASSVEGAGGPKQETQYF. The CDR3 coding sequence is TGTGCCAGCAGCGTAGAGGGAGCGGGAGGGCCGAAGCAAGAGACCCAGTACTTC.

V usage is TRBV27 and J usage is TRBJ1-2, with a weak D call TRBD1 (6 bases). This CDR3 is 15 amino acids long. V shed 6 bases and J shed 8 bases, with 22 bases lying between them. Germline V gene lookup returns CDR1 MNHEY and CDR2 SMNVEV (reference sequence). The CDR3: CASRGEGVEAGGYTF. The CDR3 DNA reads TGTGCCAGCAGGGGGGAGGGGGTCGAGGCGGGGGGCTACACCTTC.

V gene TRBV6-4 combines with J gene TRBJ2-3; weak D call: TRBD2 (5 bases). CDR3 length equals 12 residues. Germline V gene sequence: CDR1 MRHNA, CDR2 SNTAGT. The V and J ends lost 7 bases and 4 bases respectively, with 9 bases between them. The CDR3 region is CASKGVSDTQYF. The CDR3 coding sequence is TGTGCCAGCAAGGGAGTATCAGATACGCAGTATTTT.

This clone appeared a few times. This chain connects TRBV6-5 to TRBJ1-5; 9 nucleotides match TRBD1. Germline assignment: CDR1 MNHEY and CDR2 SVGAGI. The CDR3 is 15 residues long. V trimming: 6 bases; J trimming: 3 bases; junction bases outside the gene matches: 6. This CDR3 reads CASSAGTGFNQPQHF. CDR3 coding DNA: TGTGCCAGCAGCGCCGGGACAGGGTTCAATCAGCCCCAGCATTTT.

J is TRBJ1-5 and V is TRBV19; D call uncertain. V dropped 4 bases and J dropped 4 bases, with 8 bases sitting between them. The CDR3 is made up of 13 amino acids. Germline values: CDR1 LNHDA, CDR2 SQIVND (reference sequence). CDR3 sequence reads: CASSTALNQPQHF. The CDR3 DNA reads as TGTGCCAGTAGTACCGCGCTAAATCAGCCCCAGCATTTT.

The V and J genes are TRBV6-4 and TRBJ2-1; D unclear. The CDR3 loop spans 12 amino acids. Germline V gene lookup returns CDR1 MRHNA and CDR2 SNTAGT. Trimming stripped 3 bases from V and 7 bases from J, with 7 bases between. The CDR3: CASSDFGNEQFF. The CDR3 bases are TGTGCCAGCAGTGATTTCGGGAATGAGCAGTTCTTC.

The chain recombines TRBV7-3 with TRBJ2-2; 9 nucleotides match TRBD2. CDR3 length: 17 amino acids. J lost 7 bases, V lost 1 base, and 10 bases had no gene match. Germline V CDR1 and CDR2: SGHTA, FQGTGA. CDR3 protein: CASSLIPAGGQGGELFF. The DNA for the CDR3 is TGTGCCAGCAGCTTAATACCAGCGGGAGGCCAAGGCGGGGAGCTGTTTTTT.

The genes are TRBV5-1 and TRBJ2-5; a possible D gene is TRBD2 (6 bases). Trimming shortened V by 4 bases and J by 3 bases, and 10 bases separated the two germline ends. This CDR3 comprises 13 residues. The germline V gene encodes CDR1 SGHRS and CDR2 YFSETQ. The CDR3 DNA sequence: TGCGCCAGCAGCCCGGGGGTTGAAGAGACCCAGTACTTC. It yields the protein CASSPGVEETQYF.

This clone was detected only once. This chain uses TRBV9 with TRBJ2-1; D is perhaps TRBD2 (5 bases). The germline CDR1 and CDR2 sequences are SGDLS and YYNGEE. V was clipped by 3 bases and J by 2 bases, with 15 bases between them. CDR3 size: 16 residues. The CDR3 DNA reads as TGTGCCAGCAGCGGAGATACTAGGCCGCCCTACAATGAGCAGTTCTTC. Translated: CASSGDTRPPYNEQFF.

The rearrangement links TRBV7-3 to TRBJ2-5, with 8 positions matching TRBD2. Germline V gene lookup returns CDR1 SGHTA and CDR2 FQGTGA. The V gene end was trimmed by 4 bases and the J gene end by 5 bases; junction bases not matched to a gene: 12. This CDR3 has 16 residues. CDR3 in amino acids: CASSWRRSGGGETQYF. In DNA, the CDR3 is TGTGCCAGCAGCTGGCGTCGTAGCGGCGGGGGGGAGACCCAGTACTTC.

This clone occurred a few times. V is TRBV5-1 and J is TRBJ2-1; 7 bases map to TRBD2. V shed 0 bases, J shed 10 bases, and the junction held 13 bases outside the gene matches. Per the germline V gene, CDR1 is SGHRS and CDR2 is YFSETQ. The CDR3 covers 16 residues. The CDR3 sequence is CASSLDGTMGVREQFF. The DNA for the CDR3 is TGCGCCAGCAGCTTGGATGGGACTATGGGGGTTAGGGAGCAGTTCTTC.

The rearrangement uses TRBV19 and TRBJ1-3; TRBD1 matches at 8 bases. The CDR3 loop spans 16 amino acids. Unmatched junction bases numbered 4, after V lost 3 bases and J lost 0 bases. The germline CDR1 and CDR2 sequences are LNHDA and SQIVND (reference sequence). The DNA for the CDR3 is TGTGCCAGTAGTATTCGGACAGGGAGCTCTGGAAACACCATATATTTT. Encoded protein: CASSIRTGSSGNTIYF.

The rearrangement links TRBV5-6 to TRBJ2-2; TRBD1 matches at 8 bases. The junction had 5 bases not matched to a gene; V was cut back by 4 bases and J by 3 bases. The CDR3 spans 15 residues. Germline-derived CDR1 and CDR2 are SGHDT and YYEEEE. CDR3 sequence reads: CASSRMDRDTGELFF. For the CDR3, the DNA is TGTGCCAGCAGCCGCATGGACAGGGACACCGGGGAGCTGTTTTTT.

This clone was recorded once. The J gene is TRBJ2-5, the V gene TRBV4-1, with 9 bases identical to TRBD2. The J call may be wrong; the DNA end is better matched by TRBJ2-7. This CDR3 contains 15 residues. Germline assignment: CDR1 MGHRA and CDR2 YSYEKL. In DNA, the CDR3 is TGCGCCAGCAGCCAAGGCGCGGGAGGGTTTTACGAGCAGTACTTC. Translation: CASSQGAGGFYEQYF.

Here the CDR3 reads CASIVGLARFSSYNEQFF. The CDR3, as DNA: TGTGCCAGCATTGTGGGACTAGCTAGGTTTAGCTCCTACAATGAGCAGTTCTTC. V and J are TRBV25-1 and TRBJ2-1; 9 nucleotides line up with TRBD2. This CDR3 has 18 amino acids. The germline V gene encodes CDR1 MGHDK and CDR2 SYGVNS. Trimming took 7 bases from V and 0 from J; bases not matched to a gene: 13.

The chain has TRBV7-2 and TRBJ1-4; no definite D call. The ends were cut back, 2 bases at V and 8 bases at J, with 12 bases in the middle. CDR3 length: 14 residues. Germline values: CDR1 SGHTA, CDR2 FQGNSA. The CDR3 here is CASSLQRVGEKLFF. In nucleotides, the CDR3 is TGTGCCAGCAGCTTACAGAGGGTGGGCGAAAAACTGTTTTTT. Full variable domain (remainder filled in from reference TRBV7-2 and TRBJ1-4): GAGVSQSPSNKVTEKGKDVELRCDPISGHTALYWYRQSLGQGLEFLIYFQGNSAPDKSGLPSDRFSAERTGGSVSTLTIQRTQQEDSAVYLCASSLQRVGEKLFFGSGTQLSVL.